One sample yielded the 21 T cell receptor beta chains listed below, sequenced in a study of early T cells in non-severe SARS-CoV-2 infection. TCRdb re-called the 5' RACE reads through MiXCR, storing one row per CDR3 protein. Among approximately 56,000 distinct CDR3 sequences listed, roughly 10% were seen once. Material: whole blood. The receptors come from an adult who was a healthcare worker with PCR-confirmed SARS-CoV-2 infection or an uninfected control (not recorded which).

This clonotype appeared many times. The CDR3 region has the DNA TGTGCCAGCTCAACCCCGCAGGGATCCTACGAGCAGTACTTC. Translating it yields CASSTPQGSYEQYF. The rearrangement links TRBV18 to TRBJ2-7, with D maybe TRBD1 (5 bases). CDR3 length: 14 residues. CDR1 KGHSH and CDR2 LQKENI come from the germline V gene. V gave up 5 bases and J gave up 1 base, with 12 bases separating them.

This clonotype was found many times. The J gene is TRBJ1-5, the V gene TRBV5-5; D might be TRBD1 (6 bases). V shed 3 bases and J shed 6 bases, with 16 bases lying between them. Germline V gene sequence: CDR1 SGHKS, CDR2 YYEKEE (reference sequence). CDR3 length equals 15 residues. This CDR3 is CASSSDSTTLQPQHF. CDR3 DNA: TGTGCCAGCAGCTCGGACAGTACTACGCTTCAGCCCCAGCATTTT.

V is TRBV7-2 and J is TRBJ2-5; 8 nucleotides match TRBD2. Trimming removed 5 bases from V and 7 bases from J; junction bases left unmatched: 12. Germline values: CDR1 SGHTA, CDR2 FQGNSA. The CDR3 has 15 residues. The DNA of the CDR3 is TGTGCCAGCAGCCCGTCTAGCGGGCGGACCGGGACCCAGTACTTC. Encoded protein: CASSPSSGRTGTQYF.

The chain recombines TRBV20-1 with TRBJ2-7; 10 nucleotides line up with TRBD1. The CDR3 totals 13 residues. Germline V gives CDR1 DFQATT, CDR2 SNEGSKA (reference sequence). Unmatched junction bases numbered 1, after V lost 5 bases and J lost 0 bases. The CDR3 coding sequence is TGCAGTGCTTGGACAGGGGGCTCCTACGAGCAGTACTTC. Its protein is CSAWTGGSYEQYF.

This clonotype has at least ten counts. The CDR3 protein is CSAPTGHYGYTF. The CDR3 DNA follows: TGCAGCGCCCCGACAGGGCACTATGGCTACACCTTC. This chain uses TRBV29-1 with TRBJ1-2, with TRBD1 identical over 7 bases. The J segment lost 3 bases and the V segment lost 7 bases, leaving 5 bases of the junction unmatched. CDR1 and CDR2 (germline): SQVTM, ANQGSEA. The CDR3 has 12 amino acids.

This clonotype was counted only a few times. The DNA for the CDR3 is TGTGCCAGCAGTTTGAGGGCGGGTGGCACAGATACGCAGTATTTT. It yields the protein CASSLRAGGTDTQYF. This chain links TRBV12-3 or TRBV12-4 with TRBJ2-3; D is possibly TRBD2 (5 bases). The CDR3 loop spans 15 amino acids. The V end lost 3 bases, the J end lost 1 base, and 11 bases lay between the germline ends.

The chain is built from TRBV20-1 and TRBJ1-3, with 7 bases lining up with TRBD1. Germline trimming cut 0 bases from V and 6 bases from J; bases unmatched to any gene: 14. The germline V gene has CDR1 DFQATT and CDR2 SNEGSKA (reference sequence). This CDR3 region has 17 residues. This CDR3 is CSARDAWGQLRKNTIYF. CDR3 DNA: TGCAGTGCTAGAGACGCATGGGGACAGCTGCGAAAAAACACCATATATTTT.

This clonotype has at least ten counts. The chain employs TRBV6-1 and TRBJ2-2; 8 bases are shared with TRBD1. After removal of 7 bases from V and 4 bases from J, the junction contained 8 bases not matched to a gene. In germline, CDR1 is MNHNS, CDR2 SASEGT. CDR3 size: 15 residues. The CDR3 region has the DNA TGTGCCAGCATCTTCGGACAGGGCCTCACCGGGGAGCTGTTTTTT. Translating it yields CASIFGQGLTGELFF.

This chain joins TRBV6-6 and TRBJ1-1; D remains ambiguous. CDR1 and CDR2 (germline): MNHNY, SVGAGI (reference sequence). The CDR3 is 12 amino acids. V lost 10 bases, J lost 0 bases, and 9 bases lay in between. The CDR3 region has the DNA TGTGCCACCGGGGTAGTGAACACTGAAGCTTTCTTT. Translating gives CATGVVNTEAFF.

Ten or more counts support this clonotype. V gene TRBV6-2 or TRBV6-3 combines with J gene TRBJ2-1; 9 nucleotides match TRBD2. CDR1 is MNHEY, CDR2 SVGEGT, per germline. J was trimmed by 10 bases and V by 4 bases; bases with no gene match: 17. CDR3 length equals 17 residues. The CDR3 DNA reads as TGTGCCAGCAGTTCTGCGCGGGAGGGCCTTTCGGTCCGGGAGCAGTTCTTC. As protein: CASSSAREGLSVREQFF.

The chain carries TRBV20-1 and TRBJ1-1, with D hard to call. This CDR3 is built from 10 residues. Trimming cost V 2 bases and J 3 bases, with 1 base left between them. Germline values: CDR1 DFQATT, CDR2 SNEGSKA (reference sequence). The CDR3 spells CSARYTEAFF. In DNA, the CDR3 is TGCAGTGCTAGATACACTGAAGCTTTCTTT.

Here the CDR3 reads CASSSAGAYYGYTF. CDR3 DNA: TGTGCCAGCAGCTCGGCAGGGGCCTACTATGGCTACACCTTC. The chain is built from TRBV7-9 and TRBJ1-2; maybe TRBD1 (6 bases). Trimming cost V 4 bases and J 3 bases, with 12 bases left between them. This CDR3 has 14 amino acids. The germline V gene encodes CDR1 SEHNR and CDR2 FQNEAQ (reference sequence).

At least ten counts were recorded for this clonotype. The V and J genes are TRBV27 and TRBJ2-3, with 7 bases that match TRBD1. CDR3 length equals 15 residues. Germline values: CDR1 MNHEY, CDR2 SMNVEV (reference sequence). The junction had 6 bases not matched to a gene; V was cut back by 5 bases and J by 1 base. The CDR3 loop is CASSPTGYGTDTQYF. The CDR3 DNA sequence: TGTGCCAGCAGTCCGACAGGGTACGGCACAGATACGCAGTATTTT.

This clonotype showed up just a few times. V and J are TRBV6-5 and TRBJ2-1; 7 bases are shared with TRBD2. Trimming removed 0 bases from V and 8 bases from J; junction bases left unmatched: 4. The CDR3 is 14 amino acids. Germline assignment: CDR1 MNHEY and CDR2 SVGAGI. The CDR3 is CASSYSQRGDEQFF. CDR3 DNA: TGTGCCAGCAGTTACTCCCAGCGGGGAGATGAGCAGTTCTTC.

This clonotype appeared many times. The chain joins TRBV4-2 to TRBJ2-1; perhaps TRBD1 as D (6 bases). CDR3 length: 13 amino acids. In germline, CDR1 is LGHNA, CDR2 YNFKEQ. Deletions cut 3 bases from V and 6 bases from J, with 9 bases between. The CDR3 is CASSQVGGNEQFF. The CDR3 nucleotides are TGTGCCAGCAGCCAGGTAGGGGGCAATGAGCAGTTCTTC.

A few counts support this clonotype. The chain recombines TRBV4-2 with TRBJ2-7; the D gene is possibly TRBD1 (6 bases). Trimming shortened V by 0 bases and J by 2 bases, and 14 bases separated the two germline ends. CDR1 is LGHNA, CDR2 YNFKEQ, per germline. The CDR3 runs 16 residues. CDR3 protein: CASSQDIRTAAYEQYF. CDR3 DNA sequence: TGTGCCAGCAGCCAAGATATTAGGACAGCAGCCTACGAGCAGTACTTC.

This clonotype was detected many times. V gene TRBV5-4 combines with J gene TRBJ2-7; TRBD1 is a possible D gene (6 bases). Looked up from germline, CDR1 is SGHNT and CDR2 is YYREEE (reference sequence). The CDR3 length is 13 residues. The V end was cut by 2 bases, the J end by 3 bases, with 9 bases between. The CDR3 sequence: CASSFGQHYEQYF. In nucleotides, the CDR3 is TGTGCCAGCAGCTTTGGACAGCACTACGAGCAGTACTTC. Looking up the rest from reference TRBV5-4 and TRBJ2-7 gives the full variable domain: ETGVTQSPTHLIKTRGQQVTLRCSSQSGHNTVSWYQQALGQGPQFIFQYYREEENGRGNFPPRFSGLQFPNYSSELNVNALELDDSALYLCASSFGQHYEQYFGPGTRLTVT.

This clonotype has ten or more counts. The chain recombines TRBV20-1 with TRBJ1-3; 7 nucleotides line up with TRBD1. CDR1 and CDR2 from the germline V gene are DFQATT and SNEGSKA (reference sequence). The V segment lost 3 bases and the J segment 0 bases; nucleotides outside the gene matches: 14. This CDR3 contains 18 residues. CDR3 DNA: TGCAGTGCTAGGGGGGACAGCAAACCAAATCTCTCTGGAAACACCATATATTTT. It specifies CSARGDSKPNLSGNTIYF.

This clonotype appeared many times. The DNA for the CDR3 is TGTGCCAGCAGCTTAGCTTTTGCGAGACCTGGCGCAGATACGCAGTATTTT. Translation gives CASSLAFARPGADTQYF. The V and J genes are TRBV7-8 and TRBJ2-3; D is unresolved. The germline V and J ends were trimmed by 0 bases and 4 bases, with 17 bases remaining between them. CDR3 length: 17 amino acids. The germline CDR1 and CDR2 sequences are SGHVS and FQNEAQ.

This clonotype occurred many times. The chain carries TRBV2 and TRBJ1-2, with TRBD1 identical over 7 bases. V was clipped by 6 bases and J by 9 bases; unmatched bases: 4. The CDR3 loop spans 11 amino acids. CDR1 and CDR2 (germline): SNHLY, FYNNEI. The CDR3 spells CASRGGVSYTF. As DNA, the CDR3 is TGTGCCAGCAGAGGGGGCGTGAGCTACACCTTC.

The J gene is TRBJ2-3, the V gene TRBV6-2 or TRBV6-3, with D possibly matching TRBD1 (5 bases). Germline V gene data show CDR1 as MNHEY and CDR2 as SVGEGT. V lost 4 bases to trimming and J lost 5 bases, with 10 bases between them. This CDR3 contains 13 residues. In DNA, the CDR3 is TGTGCCAGCAGTTTGGGGCCGGTAGATACGCAGTATTTT. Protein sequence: CASSLGPVDTQYF.